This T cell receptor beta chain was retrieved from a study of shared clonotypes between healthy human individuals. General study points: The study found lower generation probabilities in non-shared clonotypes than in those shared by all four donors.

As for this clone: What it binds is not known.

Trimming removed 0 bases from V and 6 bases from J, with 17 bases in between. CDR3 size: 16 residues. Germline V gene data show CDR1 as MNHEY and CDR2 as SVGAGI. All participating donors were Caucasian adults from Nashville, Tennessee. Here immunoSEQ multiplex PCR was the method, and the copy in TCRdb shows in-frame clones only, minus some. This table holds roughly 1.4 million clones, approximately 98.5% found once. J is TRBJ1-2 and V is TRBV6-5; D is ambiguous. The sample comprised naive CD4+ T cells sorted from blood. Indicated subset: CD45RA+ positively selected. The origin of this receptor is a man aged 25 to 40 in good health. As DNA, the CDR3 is TGTGCCAGCAGTTACTCGAGCTCCGGCTACACTAATGGCTACACCTTC. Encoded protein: CASSYSSSGYTNGYTF.